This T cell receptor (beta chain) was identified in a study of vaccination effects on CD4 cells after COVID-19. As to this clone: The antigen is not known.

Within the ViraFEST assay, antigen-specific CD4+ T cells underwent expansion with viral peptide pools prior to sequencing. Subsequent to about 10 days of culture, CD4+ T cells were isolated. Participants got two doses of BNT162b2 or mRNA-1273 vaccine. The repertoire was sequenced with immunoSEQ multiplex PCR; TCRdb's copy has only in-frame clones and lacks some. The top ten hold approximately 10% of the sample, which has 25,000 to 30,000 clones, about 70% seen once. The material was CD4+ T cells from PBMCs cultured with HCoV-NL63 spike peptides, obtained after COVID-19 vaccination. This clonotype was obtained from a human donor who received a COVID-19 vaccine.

CDR3 sequence reads: CASSKDDRNQFF. Written as DNA, the CDR3 is TGTGCCAGCAGTAAAGACGACAGAAATCAGTTCTTC. This chain joins TRBV12-3 or TRBV12-4 and TRBJ2-1; TRBD1 might be the D (5 bases). This CDR3 has 12 amino acids. V gave up 5 bases and J gave up 13 bases, with 15 bases separating them.